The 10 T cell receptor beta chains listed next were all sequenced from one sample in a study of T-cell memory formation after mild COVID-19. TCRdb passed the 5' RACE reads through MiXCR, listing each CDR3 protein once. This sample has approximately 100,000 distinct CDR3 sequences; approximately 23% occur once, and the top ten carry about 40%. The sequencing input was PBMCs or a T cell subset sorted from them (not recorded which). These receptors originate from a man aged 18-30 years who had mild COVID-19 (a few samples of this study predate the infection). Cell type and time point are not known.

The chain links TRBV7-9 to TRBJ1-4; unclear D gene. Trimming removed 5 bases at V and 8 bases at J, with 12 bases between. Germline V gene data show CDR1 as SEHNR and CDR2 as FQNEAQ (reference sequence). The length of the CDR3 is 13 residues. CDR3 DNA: TGTGCCAGCAGCGCCGTTAATGAAGAAAAACTGTTTTTT. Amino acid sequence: CASSAVNEEKLFF.

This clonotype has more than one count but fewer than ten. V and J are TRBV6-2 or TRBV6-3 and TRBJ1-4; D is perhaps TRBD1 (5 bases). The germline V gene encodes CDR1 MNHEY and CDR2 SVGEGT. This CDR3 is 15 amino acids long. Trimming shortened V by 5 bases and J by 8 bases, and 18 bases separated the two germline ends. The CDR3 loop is CASSQLGTAAEKLFF. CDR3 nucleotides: TGTGCCAGCAGTCAACTGGGGACCGCGGCGGAAAAACTGTTTTTT.

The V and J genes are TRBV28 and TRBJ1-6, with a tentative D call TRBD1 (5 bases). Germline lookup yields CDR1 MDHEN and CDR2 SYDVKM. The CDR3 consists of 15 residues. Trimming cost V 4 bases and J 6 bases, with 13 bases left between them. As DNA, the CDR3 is TGTGCCAGCAGTTCCACGGGACGGATTAATTCACCCCTCCACTTT. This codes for CASSSTGRINSPLHF.

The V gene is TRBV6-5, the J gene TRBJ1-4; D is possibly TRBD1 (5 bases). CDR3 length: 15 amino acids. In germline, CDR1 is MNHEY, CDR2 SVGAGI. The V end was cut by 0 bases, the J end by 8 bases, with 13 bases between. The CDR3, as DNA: TGTGCCAGCAGTTACTCGGGGGGGAACGGCGAAAAACTGTTTTTT. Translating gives CASSYSGGNGEKLFF.

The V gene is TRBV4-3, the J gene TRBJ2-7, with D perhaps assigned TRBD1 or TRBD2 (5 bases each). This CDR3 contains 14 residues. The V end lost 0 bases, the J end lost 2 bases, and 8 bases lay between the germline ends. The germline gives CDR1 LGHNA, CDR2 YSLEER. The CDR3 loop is CASSQDRGPYEQYF. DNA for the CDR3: TGCGCCAGCAGCCAAGATCGGGGCCCCTACGAGCAGTACTTC.

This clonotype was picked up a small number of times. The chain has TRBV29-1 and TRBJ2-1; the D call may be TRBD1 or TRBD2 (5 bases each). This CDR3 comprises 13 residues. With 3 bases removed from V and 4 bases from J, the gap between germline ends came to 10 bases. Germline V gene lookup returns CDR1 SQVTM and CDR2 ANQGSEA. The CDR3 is CSVEGVTYNEQFF. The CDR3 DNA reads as TGCAGCGTTGAGGGGGTTACGTACAATGAGCAGTTCTTC.

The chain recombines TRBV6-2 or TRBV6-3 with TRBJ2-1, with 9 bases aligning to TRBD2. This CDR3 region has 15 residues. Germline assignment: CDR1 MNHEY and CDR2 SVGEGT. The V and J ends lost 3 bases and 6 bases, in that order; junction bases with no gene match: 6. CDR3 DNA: TGTGCCAGCAGTTATCCCGGGACTAGCATCAATGAGCAGTTCTTC. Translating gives CASSYPGTSINEQFF.

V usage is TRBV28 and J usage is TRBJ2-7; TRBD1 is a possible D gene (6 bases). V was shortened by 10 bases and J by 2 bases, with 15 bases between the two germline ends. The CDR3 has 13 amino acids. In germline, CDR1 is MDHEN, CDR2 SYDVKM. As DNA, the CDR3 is TGTGCCACCCAGGGACACTCTGCCTACGAGCAGTACTTC. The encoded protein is CATQGHSAYEQYF.

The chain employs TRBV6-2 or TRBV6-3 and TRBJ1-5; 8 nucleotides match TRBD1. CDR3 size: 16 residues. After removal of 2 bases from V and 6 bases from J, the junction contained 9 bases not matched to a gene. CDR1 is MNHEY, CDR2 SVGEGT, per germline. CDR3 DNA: TGTGCCAGCAGTTACGACAACAGGGGGACCTTTCAGCCCCAGCATTTT. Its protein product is CASSYDNRGTFQPQHF.

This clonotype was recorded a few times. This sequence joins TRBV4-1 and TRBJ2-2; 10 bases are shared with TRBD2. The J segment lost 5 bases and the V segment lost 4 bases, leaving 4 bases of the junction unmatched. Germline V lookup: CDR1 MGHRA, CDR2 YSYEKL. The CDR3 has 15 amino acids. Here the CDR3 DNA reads TGCGCCAGCAGCCTCCAGCGGGGGGGAACCGGGGAGCTGTTTTTT. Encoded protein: CASSLQRGGTGELFF.